These 27 T cell receptor beta chains were all obtained from the same sample, sequenced in a study of cytomegalovirus exposure and HLA in healthy donors. Amplification used 60 Vbeta primers and 13 Jbeta primers. Clones were read by immunoSEQ multiplex PCR, and TCRdb kept only the in-frame ones, dropping some. This sample contains roughly 51,000 clones. Sequences were obtained from PBMCs. Receptor source: a male donor in good health and CMV-seropositive.

A remark on this clone: Distinct nucleotide sequences in the sample also encode this CDR3. The chain links TRBV7-9 to TRBJ1-4; no clear D. The CDR3 consists of 12 residues. From germline, CDR1 is SEHNR and CDR2 FQNEAQ (reference sequence). Trimming removed 1 base at V and 7 bases at J, with 4 bases between. Written as DNA, the CDR3 is TGTGCCAGCAGCTTAGTAGCTGAAAAACTGTTTTTT. Translated, it gives CASSLVAEKLFF.

This chain joins TRBV5-1 and TRBJ1-4, with 9 bases matching TRBD1. This CDR3 is built from 16 residues. Germline lookup yields CDR1 SGHRS and CDR2 YFSETQ. V lost 4 bases, J lost 7 bases, and 11 bases stayed unmatched. CDR3 sequence reads: CASSQILQGAAEKLFF. Written as DNA, the CDR3 is TGCGCCAGCAGCCAAATATTACAGGGGGCGGCTGAAAAACTGTTTTTT. Based on the CDR3 plus reference TRBV5-1 and TRBJ1-4, the full variable domain is KAGVTQTPRYLIKTRGQQVTLSCSPISGHRSVSWYQQTPGQGLQFLFEYFSETQRNKGNFPGRFSGRQFSNSRSEMNVSTLELGDSALYLCASSQILQGAAEKLFFGSGTQLSVL.

This rearrangement joins TRBV5-6 to TRBJ2-7; D may be TRBD1 (5 bases). Germline V gene sequence: CDR1 SGHDT, CDR2 YYEEEE. V lost 1 base, J lost 4 bases, and 6 bases lay in between. The CDR3 spans 12 residues. The CDR3 DNA sequence: TGTGCCAGCAGCTTGCAGGGTTACGAGCAGTACTTC. Translating gives CASSLQGYEQYF.

V gene TRBV13 combines with J gene TRBJ2-5; D not resolved. CDR3 length equals 13 residues. V gave up 1 base and J gave up 0 bases, with 3 bases separating them. The germline V gene encodes CDR1 PRHDT and CDR2 FYEKMQ (reference sequence). CDR3 coding DNA: TGTGCCAGCAGCTTAGCGGACCAAGAGACCCAGTACTTC. This gives the protein CASSLADQETQYF.

V gene TRBV30 combines with J gene TRBJ1-2; 8 nucleotides line up with TRBD1. V shed 5 bases and J 7 bases; nucleotides not matched to a gene: 6. There are 12 residues in the CDR3. In germline, CDR1 is GTSNPN, CDR2 SVGIG (reference sequence). This CDR3 is CAWGQGAAGYTF. The CDR3 nucleotides are TGTGCCTGGGGTCAGGGGGCGGCTGGCTACACCTTC.

This chain joins TRBV13 and TRBJ2-7, with a tentative D call TRBD1 (6 bases). The CDR3 runs 16 residues. Germline lookup yields CDR1 PRHDT and CDR2 FYEKMQ (reference sequence). V was pared by 1 base and J by 2 bases, with 15 bases between. The CDR3 region is CASSLEGRDTTYEQYF. The CDR3 DNA sequence: TGTGCCAGCAGCTTAGAGGGCCGGGACACCACCTACGAGCAGTACTTC.

CDR3 DNA: TGTGCCAGCAGCGATGGCCGGGAAAGTGAAAAACTGTTTTTT. Amino acids: CASSDGRESEKLFF. The chain carries TRBV5-4 and TRBJ1-4; D is ambiguous. CDR1 is SGHNT and CDR2 is YYREEE in the germline V gene (reference sequence). Trimming cost V 4 bases and J 7 bases, with 14 bases left between them. The CDR3 runs 14 residues.

The chain employs TRBV11-2 and TRBJ1-3; TRBD1 is a possible D gene (5 bases). Germline V gives CDR1 SGHAT, CDR2 FQNNGV. Trimming removed 6 bases at V and 0 bases at J, with 6 bases between. The CDR3 is 13 residues long. The DNA of the CDR3 is TGTGCCAGCAGTCAGGGCTCTGGAAACACCATATATTTT. Translating it yields CASSQGSGNTIYF.

The CDR3: CAWRPRGVGEAFF. The CDR3 DNA follows: TGTGCCTGGAGGCCGCGAGGCGTCGGTGAAGCTTTCTTT. The chain combines TRBV30 with TRBJ1-1; D call uncertain. Trimming removed 3 bases at V and 7 bases at J, with 15 bases between. This CDR3 is built from 13 residues. The V gene's germline CDR1 is GTSNPN and CDR2 SVGIG (reference sequence).

The V call is TRBV11-2, the J call TRBJ2-3; D not resolved. Germline CDR1 and CDR2: SGHAT and FQNNGV. The length of the CDR3 is 17 residues. Between the trimmed V and J ends, which lost 0 bases and 0 bases, there was a span of 13 bases. CDR3 sequence (DNA): TGTGCCAGCAGCTTAGATATACTGGCGGCTAGCACAGATACGCAGTATTTT. It yields the protein CASSLDILAASTDTQYF.

V and J are TRBV11-2 and TRBJ2-7; D might be TRBD2 (7 bases). The CDR3 is 14 residues long. From germline, CDR1 is SGHAT and CDR2 FQNNGV. V lost 1 base, J lost 5 bases, and 12 bases lay in between. The chain's CDR3 is CASSLGGGTNEQYF. The CDR3 DNA reads as TGTGCCAGCAGCTTAGGGGGAGGGACAAACGAGCAGTACTTC. The full variable domain, with the rest looked up from reference TRBV11-2 and TRBJ2-7, is EAGVAQSPRYKIIEKRQSVAFWCNPISGHATLYWYQQILGQGPKLLIQFQNNGVVDDSQLPKDRFSAERLKGVDSTLKIQPAKLEDSAVYLCASSLGGGTNEQYFGPGTRLTVT.

The genes are TRBV6-4 and TRBJ1-6; 7 positions match TRBD1. The CDR3 spans 14 residues. CDR1 and CDR2 from the germline V gene are MRHNA and SNTAGT. V was clipped by 5 bases and J by 6 bases; unmatched bases: 4. The CDR3 protein is CASSPRGSNSPLHF. CDR3 nucleotides: TGTGCCAGCAGTCCCAGGGGGAGTAATTCACCCCTCCACTTT.

For the CDR3, the DNA is TGTGCCAGCAGTACCTTAGCGGGGGGGCCGATATCCTACAATGAGCAGTTCTTC. Translation gives CASSTLAGGPISYNEQFF. J is TRBJ2-1 and V is TRBV28; the match to TRBD2 covers 11 bases. The germline V gene encodes CDR1 MDHEN and CDR2 SYDVKM. V trimming: 5 bases; J trimming: 1 base; junction bases outside the gene matches: 10. This CDR3 comprises 18 residues.

The rearrangement uses TRBV28 and TRBJ2-5, with 7 bases identical to TRBD1. V was pared by 5 bases and J by 2 bases, with 14 bases of the junction left unmatched. From germline, CDR1 is MDHEN and CDR2 SYDVKM. This CDR3 has 17 amino acids. The CDR3 region has the DNA TGTGCCAGCAGTCTCACCCGGGACAGTGATGGGCAAGAGACCCAGTACTTC. This encodes CASSLTRDSDGQETQYF. Based on the CDR3 plus reference TRBV28 and TRBJ2-5, the full variable domain is DVKVTQSSRYLVKRTGEKVFLECVQDMDHENMFWYRQDPGLGLRLIYFSYDVKMKEKGDIPEGYSVSREKKERFSLILESASTNQTSMYLCASSLTRDSDGQETQYFGPGTRLLVL.

This chain connects TRBV6-1 to TRBJ2-2, with TRBD2 identical over 7 bases. The V and J ends lost 10 bases and 4 bases, in that order; junction bases with no gene match: 9. This CDR3 comprises 14 residues. CDR1 and CDR2 (germline): MNHNS, SASEGT. The CDR3 loop is CATHLADVTGELFF. The CDR3, as DNA: TGTGCCACCCACCTAGCGGATGTCACCGGGGAGCTGTTTTTT.

The rearrangement uses TRBV14 and TRBJ2-1, with 8 nucleotides matching TRBD2. The CDR3 has 17 amino acids. After removal of 0 bases from V and 7 bases from J, the junction contained 11 bases not matched to a gene. Germline loops: CDR1 SGHDN, CDR2 FVKESK. The CDR3 DNA sequence: TGTGCCAGCAGCCAAGAGATGGGCTCGGGGGGGCCTAATGAGCAGTTCTTC. Translation: CASSQEMGSGGPNEQFF.

The chain joins TRBV5-6 to TRBJ2-7; tentative D call: TRBD1 (6 bases). The germline V gene has CDR1 SGHDT and CDR2 YYEEEE. The CDR3 has 14 residues. The V end lost 3 bases, the J end lost 1 base, and 11 bases lay between the germline ends. CDR3 bases: TGTGCCAGCAGCTCCTCCACAGGGTCCTACGAGCAGTACTTC. Translating it yields CASSSSTGSYEQYF.

This rearrangement joins TRBV5-6 to TRBJ1-2; perhaps TRBD1 as D (6 bases). Per germline, CDR1 SGHDT and CDR2 YYEEEE. Trimming took 0 bases from V and 4 from J, leaving 10 bases between them. CDR3 length equals 14 residues. The CDR3 nucleotides read TGTGCCAGCAGCTTGGTCGCGGACAGCTATGGCTACACCTTC. Protein: CASSLVADSYGYTF. The full variable domain, with the rest looked up from reference TRBV5-6 and TRBJ1-2, is DAGVTQSPTHLIKTRGQQVTLRCSPKSGHDTVSWYQQALGQGPQFIFQYYEEEERQRGNFPDRFSGHQFPNYSSELNVNALLLGDSALYLCASSLVADSYGYTFGSGTRLTVV.

This sequence joins TRBV27 and TRBJ2-5; 10 bases are shared with TRBD1. TRBJ2-7 explains the end of the DNA better; the J call may be wrong. CDR3 length: 15 residues. Germline V gene lookup returns CDR1 MNHEY and CDR2 SMNVEV (reference sequence). CDR3 sequence reads: CASSSRQGAKSEQYF. CDR3 bases: TGTGCCAGCAGTTCCCGACAGGGGGCAAAGTCCGAGCAGTACTTC.

The chain employs TRBV27 and TRBJ2-5, with D maybe TRBD1 (6 bases). The closer fit of TRBJ2-7 to the DNA end suggests the J call may be wrong. The CDR3 is 16 residues long. Per germline, CDR1 MNHEY and CDR2 SMNVEV (reference sequence). The CDR3 DNA is TGTGCCAGCAGTTTTATCACCCCGGGACAAGCCTACGAGCAGTACTTC. Protein: CASSFITPGQAYEQYF.

The chain is built from TRBV5-1 and TRBJ1-2; D is possibly TRBD1 (5 bases). Trimming cost V 4 bases and J 4 bases, with 11 bases left between them. CDR1 is SGHRS and CDR2 is YFSETQ in the germline V gene. The CDR3 length is 13 residues. The CDR3 loop is CASSVTEAYGYTF. The CDR3 DNA reads as TGCGCCAGCAGCGTGACAGAAGCCTATGGCTACACCTTC.

V usage is TRBV30 and J usage is TRBJ1-1; perhaps TRBD1 as D (6 bases). This CDR3 is built from 13 residues. V was shortened by 5 bases and J by 1 base, with 11 bases between the two germline ends. Germline lookup yields CDR1 GTSNPN and CDR2 SVGIG (reference sequence). This CDR3 is CAWAWTANTEAFF. CDR3 DNA: TGTGCCTGGGCATGGACAGCGAACACTGAAGCTTTCTTT.

The chain couples TRBV25-1 to TRBJ1-1, with D uncertain. CDR3 size: 12 residues. Trimming took 2 bases from V and 6 from J, leaving 7 bases between them. Germline lookup yields CDR1 MGHDK and CDR2 SYGVNS. CDR3 amino acids: CASSERGAEAFF. The CDR3 DNA follows: TGTGCCAGCAGTGAACGGGGAGCTGAAGCTTTCTTT. The entire variable domain, with the rest obtained from reference TRBV25-1 and TRBJ1-1, is as follows: EADIYQTPRYLVIGTGKKITLECSQTMGHDKMYWYQQDPGMELHLIHYSYGVNSTEKGDLSSESTVSRIRTEHFPLTLESARPSHTSQYLCASSERGAEAFFGQGTRLTVV.

In DNA form, the CDR3 reads TGCGCCAGCAGCTCGACCCCTAGACCCTCAGGGATTAACACTGAAGCTTTCTTT. Encoded protein: CASSSTPRPSGINTEAFF. This chain joins TRBV5-1 and TRBJ1-1, with D perhaps TRBD1 (5 bases). CDR3 size: 18 residues. V was trimmed by 3 bases and J by 2 bases, leaving 23 bases between them. In germline, CDR1 is SGHRS, CDR2 YFSETQ.

The chain couples TRBV19 to TRBJ1-2; 9 bases align to TRBD1. Trimming took 7 bases from V and 4 from J; bases not matched to a gene: 10. The CDR3 runs 15 residues. Germline CDR1 and CDR2: LNHDA and SQIVND (reference sequence). CDR3 nucleotide sequence: TGTGCCAGTACCACTGCGACAGGGGGAGGCTATGGCTACACCTTC. Translated: CASTTATGGGYGYTF.

V is TRBV7-2 and J is TRBJ1-4; 7 positions match TRBD1. The CDR3 sequence is 16 residues long. Germline CDR1 is SGHTA and CDR2 is FQGNSA. Trimming took 2 bases from V and 8 from J; bases not matched to a gene: 11. The CDR3 spells CASSLTPGQLGEKLFF. CDR3 in DNA: TGTGCCAGCAGCTTAACTCCGGGACAGTTAGGAGAAAAACTGTTTTTT.

The chain links TRBV7-2 to TRBJ1-1; 9 bases agree with TRBD1. Germline CDR1 reads SGHTA; CDR2 reads FQGNSA. Losses at the gene ends were 6 bases for V and 7 bases for J; bases not matched to a gene: 6. The CDR3 sequence is 13 residues long. The CDR3 DNA sequence: TGTGCCAGCAGGGTGACAGGGGGGGTTGAAGCTTTCTTT. This sequence encodes CASRVTGGVEAFF.